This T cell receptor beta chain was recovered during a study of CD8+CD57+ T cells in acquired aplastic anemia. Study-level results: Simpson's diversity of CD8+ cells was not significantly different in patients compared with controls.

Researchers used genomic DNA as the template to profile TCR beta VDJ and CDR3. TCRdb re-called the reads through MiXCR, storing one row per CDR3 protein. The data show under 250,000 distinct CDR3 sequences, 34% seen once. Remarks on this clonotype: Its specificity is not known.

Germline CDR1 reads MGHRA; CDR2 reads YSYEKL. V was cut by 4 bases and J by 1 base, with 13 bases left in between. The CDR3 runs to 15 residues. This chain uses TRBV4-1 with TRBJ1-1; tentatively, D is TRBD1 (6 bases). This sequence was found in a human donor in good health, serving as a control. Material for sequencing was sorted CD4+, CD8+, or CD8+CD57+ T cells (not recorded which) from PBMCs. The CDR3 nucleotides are TGCGCCAGCAGCCGACCGGGACAACAGAACACTGAAGCTTTCTTT. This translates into CASSRPGQQNTEAFF.